The 27 T cell receptor beta chains presented below share a single source sample, sequenced in a study of CD8 T cells in Susac syndrome. Reverse transcription of about 0.5 to 1 ug RNA used random hexamers. TCRdb independently ran MiXCR on the immunoSEQ multiplex PCR reads; one entry per CDR3 protein. This table holds about 430,000 distinct CDR3 sequences, around 83% found once. Specimen: CD8+ T cells from PBMCs. Receptors were obtained from a human donor with multiple sclerosis.

This chain links TRBV29-1 with TRBJ1-2; 8 nucleotides match TRBD1. Germline CDR1 is SQVTM and CDR2 is ANQGSEA. The CDR3 covers 13 residues. The junction had 8 bases not matched to a gene; V was cut back by 3 bases and J by 8 bases. The CDR3 region is CSVDFQGARGYTF. The CDR3 DNA sequence: TGCAGCGTTGATTTCCAGGGGGCGCGGGGCTACACCTTC.

The count of this clonotype is one. The gene calls are TRBV4-1 and TRBJ2-7, with 7 bases that match TRBD1. Looked up from germline, CDR1 is MGHRA and CDR2 is YSYEKL. Trimming at V came to 0 bases and at J to 7 bases, leaving 6 bases not matched to a gene. This CDR3 is built from 14 residues. The DNA of the CDR3 is TGCGCCAGCAGCCAAGATACAGGGGTGAGGGAGCAGTACTTC. Encoded protein: CASSQDTGVREQYF.

This clonotype appeared a single time. Germline is not matched at one junction end, which may reflect a read error. The V call is TRBV4-1, the J call TRBJ1-1; 11 bases map to TRBD1. The CDR3 runs 16 residues. Germline V gene lookup returns CDR1 MGHRA and CDR2 YSYEKL. In DNA form, the CDR3 reads TGCGACAGCAGCCAAGATCCAGGGACAGGGGGCACTGAAGCTTTCTTT. This translates into CDSSQDPGTGGTEAFF.

This clonotype was seen only once. The chain combines TRBV12-3 or TRBV12-4 with TRBJ2-5, with 7 positions matching TRBD2. V lost 6 bases, J lost 5 bases, and 6 bases stayed unmatched. The CDR3 has 13 amino acids. CDR3 in amino acids: CASRPQGGETQYF. The CDR3, as DNA: TGTGCCAGCAGACCCCAGGGAGGGGAGACCCAGTACTTC.

J is TRBJ1-3 and V is TRBV9; no clear D gene. CDR3 length: 21 amino acids. Germline assignment: CDR1 SGDLS and CDR2 YYNGEE. V lost 0 bases and J 0 bases, leaving 25 bases between the germline ends. CDR3 sequence (DNA): TGTGCCAGCAGCGTAGCTCCGCTGATCCTCGATACTACTTCCTCTGGAAACACCATATATTTT. Its protein product is CASSVAPLILDTTSSGNTIYF.

A few counts support this clonotype. The chain employs TRBV29-1 and TRBJ1-2, with D possibly matching TRBD1 (6 bases). CDR1 and CDR2 (germline): SQVTM, ANQGSEA. V gave up 3 bases and J gave up 1 base, with 9 bases separating them. The CDR3 totals 13 residues. DNA of the CDR3: TGCAGCGTTGAGACAGGCGATAACTATGGCTACACCTTC. This encodes CSVETGDNYGYTF.

This chain joins TRBV27 and TRBJ1-2; tentatively, D is TRBD1 (6 bases). The V end was cut by 3 bases, the J end by 3 bases, with 14 bases between. The CDR3 is 15 residues long. CDR1 MNHEY and CDR2 SMNVEV come from the germline V gene (reference sequence). In DNA, the CDR3 is TGTGCCAGCAGTTTCACAGGGATGGGGGACTATGGCTACACCTTC. Encoded protein: CASSFTGMGDYGYTF.

The gene calls are TRBV12-3 or TRBV12-4 and TRBJ2-3; 9 bases match TRBD1. The V and J ends lost 6 bases and 3 bases, in that order; junction bases with no gene match: 7. This CDR3 region has 15 residues. CDR3 loop: CASSLAGTGTDTQYF. The CDR3, as DNA: TGTGCCAGCAGCCTAGCTGGGACAGGGACAGATACGCAGTATTTT.

The chain uses TRBV11-2 and TRBJ2-3, with 9 nucleotides matching TRBD2. The CDR3 is 18 residues long. Germline V gene data show CDR1 as SGHAT and CDR2 as FQNNGV. Trimming removed 2 bases from V and 6 bases from J; junction bases left unmatched: 15. The CDR3 loop reads CASSLNGWASGDRDTQYF. The CDR3 nucleotides read TGTGCCAGCAGCTTAAATGGATGGGCTAGCGGGGACCGGGATACGCAGTATTTT. Looking up the rest from reference TRBV11-2 and TRBJ2-3 gives the full variable domain: EAGVAQSPRYKIIEKRQSVAFWCNPISGHATLYWYQQILGQGPKLLIQFQNNGVVDDSQLPKDRFSAERLKGVDSTLKIQPAKLEDSAVYLCASSLNGWASGDRDTQYFGPGTRLTVL.

The chain combines TRBV6-2 or TRBV6-3 with TRBJ1-2; possible D gene TRBD1, 6 bases. The CDR3 covers 15 residues. Trimming pared 2 bases from V and 4 bases from J, leaving 14 bases between. In germline, CDR1 is MNHEY, CDR2 SVGEGT. Written as DNA, the CDR3 is TGTGCCAGCAGTTACCCTTCGACAGGCAGCTATGGCTACACCTTC. Amino acid sequence: CASSYPSTGSYGYTF.

The CDR3 bases are TGTGCCTGGACCTCCGGGACAGGGGACACTGAAGCTTTCTTT. Its protein is CAWTSGTGDTEAFF. This chain links TRBV30 with TRBJ1-1; the match to TRBD1 covers 10 bases. The ends lost 4 bases at V and 3 bases at J; junction bases unmatched: 5. The CDR3 contains 14 residues. The germline V gene has CDR1 GTSNPN and CDR2 SVGIG (reference sequence).

The V gene is TRBV10-1, the J gene TRBJ1-2, with D tentatively TRBD1 (5 bases). The CDR3 is 16 amino acids. Germline lookup yields CDR1 WNHNN and CDR2 SYGVQD (reference sequence). V was shortened by 2 bases and J by 8 bases, with 21 bases between the two germline ends. The CDR3 DNA reads TGCGCCAGCAGTGAGGAGATCGATGGGGCAGGGTACGGCTACACCTTC. Its protein product is CASSEEIDGAGYGYTF.

A single count supports this clonotype. The chain couples TRBV9 to TRBJ1-2; tentative D call: TRBD1 (5 bases). V was clipped by 4 bases and J by 0 bases, with 19 bases between them. The germline CDR1 and CDR2 sequences are SGDLS and YYNGEE. The CDR3 length is 17 residues. The CDR3, as DNA: TGTGCCAGCAGCTTACGGGGCAGGGAGGGCCCTAACTATGGCTACACCTTC. It codes for CASSLRGREGPNYGYTF. Filled out from reference TRBV9 and TRBJ1-2, the complete variable domain reads DSGVTQTPKHLITATGQRVTLRCSPRSGDLSVYWYQQSLDQGLQFLIQYYNGEERAKGNILERFSAQQFPDLHSELNLSSLELGDSALYFCASSLRGREGPNYGYTFGSGTRLTVV.

The genes are TRBV7-9 and TRBJ2-5, with TRBD1 matching over 9 bases. The CDR3 is 15 amino acids. Looked up from germline, CDR1 is SEHNR and CDR2 is FQNEAQ (reference sequence). V lost 6 bases, J lost 5 bases, and 10 bases stayed unmatched. The CDR3 DNA reads as TGTGCCAGCAGTTCCTCCGGGACAGGGACGGAGACCCAGTACTTC. Translation: CASSSSGTGTETQYF. Filled out from reference TRBV7-9 and TRBJ2-5, the complete variable domain reads DTGVSQNPRHKITKRGQNVTFRCDPISEHNRLYWYRQTLGQGPEFLTYFQNEAQLEKSRLLSDRFSAERPKGSFSTLEIQRTEQGDSAMYLCASSSSGTGTETQYFGPGTRLLVL.

The rearrangement uses TRBV27 and TRBJ1-1; D is unclear. The V gene lost 10 bases and the J gene lost 1 base, with 16 bases spanning the gap. Germline V gives CDR1 MNHEY, CDR2 SMNVEV (reference sequence). The CDR3 is 14 amino acids. For the CDR3, the DNA is TGTGCCACCCGAGGGTGGGCGACGAACACTGAAGCTTTCTTT. This gives the protein CATRGWATNTEAFF.

This chain links TRBV19 with TRBJ2-7; the D gene is possibly TRBD2 (5 bases). Germline CDR1 and CDR2: LNHDA and SQIVND (reference sequence). V gave up 5 bases and J gave up 5 bases, with 19 bases separating them. This CDR3 has 15 residues. Here the CDR3 DNA reads TGTGCCAGTAGTCTCGCGGAACTAGGGATGAACGAGCAGTACTTC. Translated: CASSLAELGMNEQYF.

This clonotype has a single count. The genes are TRBV4-1 and TRBJ1-2; D remains unclear. The germline V and J ends were trimmed by 4 bases and 4 bases, with 13 bases remaining between them. This CDR3 spans 14 amino acids. Germline CDR1 reads MGHRA; CDR2 reads YSYEKL. The CDR3 bases are TGCGCCAGCAGCCTCACTAGGGAAGGCTATGGCTACACCTTC. It codes for CASSLTREGYGYTF.

The genes are TRBV27 and TRBJ2-7, with a possible D match to TRBD2 (6 bases). Trimming took 3 bases from V and 3 from J, leaving 12 bases between them. The CDR3 totals 14 residues. CDR1 is MNHEY, CDR2 SMNVEV, per germline (reference sequence). The CDR3 sequence: CASSFGSGDYEQYF. Written as DNA, the CDR3 is TGTGCCAGCAGTTTTGGATCGGGGGACTACGAGCAGTACTTC.

The rearrangement uses TRBV27 and TRBJ2-3; 9 nucleotides line up with TRBD1. Trimming took 2 bases from V and 3 from J; bases not matched to a gene: 3. The CDR3 sequence is 15 residues long. Germline values: CDR1 MNHEY, CDR2 SMNVEV (reference sequence). CDR3 nucleotide sequence: TGTGCCAGCAGTTTAGGGACAGGGCCAACAGATACGCAGTATTTT. It translates to CASSLGTGPTDTQYF.

This clonotype has just a few counts. The rearrangement joins TRBV6-5 to TRBJ1-6; D is possibly TRBD1 (6 bases). CDR1 and CDR2 (germline): MNHEY, SVGAGI. V dropped 4 bases and J dropped 10 bases, with 14 bases sitting between them. This CDR3 is built from 14 residues. The CDR3 here is CASSSNRDLSPLHF. DNA for the CDR3: TGTGCCAGCAGTTCGAACAGGGATTTATCACCCCTCCACTTT.

The chain is built from TRBV4-1 and TRBJ2-5, with TRBD1 matching 8 bases. The V segment lost 3 bases and the J segment 5 bases; nucleotides outside the gene matches: 8. CDR3 size: 15 residues. From germline, CDR1 is MGHRA and CDR2 YSYEKL. The CDR3 nucleotides read TGCGCCAGCAGCCATAGGGACAGGATTGACGAGACCCAGTACTTC. Translated: CASSHRDRIDETQYF.

The V call is TRBV27, the J call TRBJ2-7; D not resolved. Trimming took 5 bases from V and 2 from J, leaving 13 bases between them. The CDR3 totals 14 residues. From germline, CDR1 is MNHEY and CDR2 SMNVEV (reference sequence). In DNA form, the CDR3 reads TGTGCCAGCAGTCGGGCAGCCCGACCCTACGAGCAGTACTTC. This gives the protein CASSRAARPYEQYF.

The chain couples TRBV12-3 or TRBV12-4 to TRBJ1-1; tentatively, D is TRBD1 (5 bases). The germline V and J ends were trimmed by 7 bases and 6 bases, with 15 bases remaining between them. The length of the CDR3 is 13 residues. The DNA of the CDR3 is TGTGCCAGCACCCTCTCTCAGGGAGCTGAAGCTTTCTTT. Translating it yields CASTLSQGAEAFF.

This clonotype occurred once. The genes are TRBV13 and TRBJ2-7, with TRBD2 matching over 8 bases. CDR1 and CDR2 from the germline V gene are PRHDT and FYEKMQ (reference sequence). The CDR3 is made up of 16 amino acids. Trimming cost V 3 bases and J 0 bases; bases outside gene matches: 7. CDR3 in DNA: TGTGCCAGCAGCTTTATAGCGGGGAGGAGCTCCTACGAGCAGTACTTC. It translates to CASSFIAGRSSYEQYF.

The chain couples TRBV20-1 to TRBJ2-1; 9 bases line up with TRBD1. The CDR3 contains 17 residues. With 0 bases clipped from V and 8 bases from J, the junction kept 14 bases outside the gene matches. Germline-derived CDR1 and CDR2 are DFQATT and SNEGSKA (reference sequence). CDR3 bases: TGCAGTGCTAGAGATCGTGGGTGGGGACAGGGCTCGGATGAGCAGTTCTTC. The encoded protein is CSARDRGWGQGSDEQFF.

V is TRBV4-1 and J is TRBJ1-1, with TRBD1 as a possible D gene (5 bases). The CDR3 runs 15 residues. In germline, CDR1 is MGHRA, CDR2 YSYEKL. V lost 3 bases, J lost 3 bases, and 14 bases lay in between. The CDR3 nucleotides are TGCGCCAGCAGCCAGGTGAGGGGACCCGACACTGAAGCTTTCTTT. This translates into CASSQVRGPDTEAFF.

V and J are TRBV5-4 and TRBJ2-7; the match to TRBD1 covers 7 bases. Germline lookup yields CDR1 SGHNT and CDR2 YYREEE (reference sequence). J gave up 5 bases and V 4 bases, and 12 bases lay outside the gene matches. CDR3 length: 15 residues. In nucleotides, the CDR3 is TGTGCCAGCAGCGGCTCCGGGACAGTATTCCACGAGCAGTACTTC. This encodes CASSGSGTVFHEQYF.